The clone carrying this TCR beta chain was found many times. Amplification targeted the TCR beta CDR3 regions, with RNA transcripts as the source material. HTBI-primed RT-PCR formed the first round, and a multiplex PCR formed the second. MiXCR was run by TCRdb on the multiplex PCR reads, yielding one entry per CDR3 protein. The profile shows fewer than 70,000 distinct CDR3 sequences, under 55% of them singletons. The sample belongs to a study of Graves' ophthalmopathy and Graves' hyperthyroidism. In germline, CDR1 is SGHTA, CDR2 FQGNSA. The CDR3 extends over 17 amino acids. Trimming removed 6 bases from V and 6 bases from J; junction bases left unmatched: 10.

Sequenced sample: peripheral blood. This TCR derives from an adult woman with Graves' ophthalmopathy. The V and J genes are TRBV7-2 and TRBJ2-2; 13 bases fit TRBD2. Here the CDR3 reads CASSSGTSGMDAGELFF. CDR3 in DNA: TGTGCCAGCAGTTCCGGGACTAGCGGGATGGATGCCGGGGAGCTGTTTTTT.